The entry below describes one T cell receptor (beta chain). Sequencing was performed with immunoSEQ multiplex PCR; in TCRdb, only in-frame clones are kept and a portion is missing. The table shows around 180,000 clones, with 88% occurring only once. The sample comes from a study of blood T cell repertoires in COVID-19. V shed 7 bases and J 4 bases; nucleotides not matched to a gene: 3. The CDR3 extends over 13 amino acids. Sequenced sample: peripheral blood. This sequence was found in a woman aged 25 to 39 with acute or convalescent COVID-19. This chain joins TRBV12-3 or TRBV12-4 and TRBJ2-5; 10 bases are shared with TRBD2. The CDR3 coding sequence is TGTGCCAGCACGGGACTAGCGCTAGAGACCCAGTACTTC. The encoded protein is CASTGLALETQYF.